This T cell receptor beta chain comes out of a study of shared clonotypes between healthy human individuals. Findings and caveats of the study: Naive CD4 clonotype sharing across a handful of donors was about 5%. Clonotype sharing among donors was expected to depend on sequencing depth. Among non-shared clonotypes, generation probabilities were lower than among those shared by all four donors.

This clone has only one observation. Its antigen is still unknown. The germline V gene encodes CDR1 ENHRY and CDR2 SYGVKD. The CDR3 consists of 14 residues. V lost 8 bases to trimming and J lost 5 bases, with 16 bases between them. Profiled with immunoSEQ multiplex PCR; TCRdb holds only in-frame clones, not every one. The top ten hold around 0.37% of the sample, which has 2,500,000 or so clones, over 85% seen once. Healthy adults negative for HIV, lacking recent acute infections or vaccinations, served as donors. The sample comprised naive CD4+ T cells from PBMCs. Specified subset: CD45RA+ positively selected. This TCR was sampled from a man younger than 35 in good health. Some clones in this sample may be carry-over from other donors' samples. The chain combines TRBV10-3 with TRBJ2-4; tentatively, D is TRBD1 (6 bases). The CDR3 bases are TGTGCCATCGGGAGCCGGGACAACCAAAACATTCAGTACTTC. It encodes CAIGSRDNQNIQYF.